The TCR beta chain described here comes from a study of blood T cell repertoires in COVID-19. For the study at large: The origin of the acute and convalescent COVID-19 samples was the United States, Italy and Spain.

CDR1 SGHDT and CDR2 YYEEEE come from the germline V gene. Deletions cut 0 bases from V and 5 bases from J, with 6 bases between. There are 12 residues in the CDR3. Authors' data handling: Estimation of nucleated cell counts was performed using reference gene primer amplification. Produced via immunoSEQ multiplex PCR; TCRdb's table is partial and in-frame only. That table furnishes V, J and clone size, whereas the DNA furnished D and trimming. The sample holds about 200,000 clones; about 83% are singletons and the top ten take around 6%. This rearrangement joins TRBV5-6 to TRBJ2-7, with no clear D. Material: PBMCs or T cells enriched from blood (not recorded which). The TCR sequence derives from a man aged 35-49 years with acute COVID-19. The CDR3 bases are TGTGCCAGCAGCTTGGTACAGAACGAGCAGTACTTC. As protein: CASSLVQNEQYF.